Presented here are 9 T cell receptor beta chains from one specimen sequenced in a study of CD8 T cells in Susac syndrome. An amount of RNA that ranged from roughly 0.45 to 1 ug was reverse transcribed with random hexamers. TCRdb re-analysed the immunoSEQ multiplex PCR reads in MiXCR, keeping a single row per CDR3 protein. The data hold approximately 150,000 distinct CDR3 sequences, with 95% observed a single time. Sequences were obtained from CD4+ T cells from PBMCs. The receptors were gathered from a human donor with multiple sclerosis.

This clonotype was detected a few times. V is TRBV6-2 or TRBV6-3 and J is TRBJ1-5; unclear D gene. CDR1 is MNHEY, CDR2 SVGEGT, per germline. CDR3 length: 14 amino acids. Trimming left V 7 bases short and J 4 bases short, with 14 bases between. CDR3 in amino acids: CASNQAQLNQPQHF. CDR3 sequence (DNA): TGTGCCAGCAACCAGGCGCAGCTAAATCAGCCCCAGCATTTT.

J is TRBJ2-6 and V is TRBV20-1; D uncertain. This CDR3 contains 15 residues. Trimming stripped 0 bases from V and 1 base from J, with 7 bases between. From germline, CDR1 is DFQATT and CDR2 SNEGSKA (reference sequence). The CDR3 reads CSARDLTSGANVLTF. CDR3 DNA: TGCAGTGCTAGAGATCTTACTTCTGGGGCCAACGTCCTGACTTTC.

The CDR3 is CASKSIITEAFF. DNA for the CDR3: TGTGCCAGCAAATCGATTATCACTGAAGCTTTCTTT. The chain combines TRBV28 with TRBJ1-1; D gene unclear. This CDR3 has 12 amino acids. From germline, CDR1 is MDHEN and CDR2 SYDVKM. V was cut by 7 bases and J by 4 bases, with 10 bases left in between.

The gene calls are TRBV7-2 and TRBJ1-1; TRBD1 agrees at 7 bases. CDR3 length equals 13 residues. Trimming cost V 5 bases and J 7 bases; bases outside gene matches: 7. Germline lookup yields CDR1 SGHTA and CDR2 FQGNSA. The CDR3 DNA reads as TGTGCCAGCAGCCCGGACAGGACCTTTGAAGCTTTCTTT. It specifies CASSPDRTFEAFF.

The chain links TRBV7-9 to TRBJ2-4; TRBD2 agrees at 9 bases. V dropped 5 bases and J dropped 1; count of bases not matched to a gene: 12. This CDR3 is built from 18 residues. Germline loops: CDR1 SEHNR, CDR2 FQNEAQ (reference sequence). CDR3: CASSALSGSGAAKNIQYF. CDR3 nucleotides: TGTGCCAGCAGCGCCCTTAGCGGGAGTGGGGCGGCCAAAAACATTCAGTACTTC. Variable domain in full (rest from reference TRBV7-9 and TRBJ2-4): DTGVSQNPRHKITKRGQNVTFRCDPISEHNRLYWYRQTLGQGPEFLTYFQNEAQLEKSRLLSDRFSAERPKGSFSTLEIQRTEQGDSAMYLCASSALSGSGAAKNIQYFGAGTRLSVL.

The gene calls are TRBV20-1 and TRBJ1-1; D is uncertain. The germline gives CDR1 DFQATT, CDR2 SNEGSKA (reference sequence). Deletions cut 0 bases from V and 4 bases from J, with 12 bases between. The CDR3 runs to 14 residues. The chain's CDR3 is CSARDRAALTEAFF. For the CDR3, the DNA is TGCAGTGCTAGAGATCGGGCAGCCCTCACTGAAGCTTTCTTT.

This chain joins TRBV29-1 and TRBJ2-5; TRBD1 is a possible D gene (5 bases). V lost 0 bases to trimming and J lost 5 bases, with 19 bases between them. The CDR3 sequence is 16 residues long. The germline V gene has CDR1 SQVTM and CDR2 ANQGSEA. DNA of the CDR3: TGCAGCGTTGAAGAAGGGGCGGCATTACCTGGGGAGACCCAGTACTTC. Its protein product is CSVEEGAALPGETQYF.

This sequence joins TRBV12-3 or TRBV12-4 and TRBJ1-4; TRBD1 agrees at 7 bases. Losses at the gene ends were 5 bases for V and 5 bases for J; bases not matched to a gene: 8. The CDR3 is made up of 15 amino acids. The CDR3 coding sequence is TGTGCCAGCAGTCAGGACAGGTTGACAAATGAAAAACTGTTTTTT. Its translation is CASSQDRLTNEKLFF.

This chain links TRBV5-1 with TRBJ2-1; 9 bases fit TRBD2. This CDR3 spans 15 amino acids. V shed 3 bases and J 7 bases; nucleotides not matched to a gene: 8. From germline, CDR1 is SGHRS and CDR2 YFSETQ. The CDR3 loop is CASSSLAGRVNEQFF. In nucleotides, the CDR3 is TGCGCCAGCAGCTCGCTAGCGGGACGGGTGAATGAGCAGTTCTTC.